These T cell receptor beta chains were read from a single sample in a study of blood T cells in healthy people across ages. Each CDR3 protein gets one entry after TCRdb re-called the 5' RACE reads with MiXCR. The repertoire holds approximately 730,000 distinct CDR3 sequences, about 48% seen once, with around 41% in the top ten. Material for sequencing was blood. These receptors all come from a man older than 75 in good health. CDR3s leave out the opening cysteine and the closing phenylalanine or tryptophan.

j_gene | v_gene | CDR3aa
TRBJ2-5 | TRBV7-2 | ASSGLRTQY
TRBJ2-7 | TRBV6-5 | ASSYSWVPTYEQY
TRBJ2-7 | TRBV5-5 | ASRPGLAGGYYEQY
TRBJ2-7 | TRBV21-1 | ASSKPIRDGKYEQY
TRBJ2-7 | TRBV5-1 | AGSLGARTASSYEQY
TRBJ1-5 | TRBV6-6 | ASSYGGGDQPQH
TRBJ2-1 | TRBV28 | ASSPHPGTSSNEQF
TRBJ2-3 | TRBV7-2 | ASSLGTSGSFSTDTQY
TRBJ2-7 | TRBV7-8 | ASSLGDSLYEQY
TRBJ1-5 | TRBV6-2/TRBV6-3 | ASSYSVVRSGRPNQPQH
TRBJ2-1 | TRBV10-3 | AISGDHRGTEQF
TRBJ2-3 | TRBV20-1 | SARKFQGDTQY
TRBJ2-7 | TRBV30 | AWNPSGRLTYEQY
TRBJ2-7 | TRBV5-1 | ASSHGGTGTYEQY
TRBJ1-1 | TRBV20-1 | SARGRDTEAF
TRBJ2-1 | TRBV29-1 | SVKGQINEQF
TRBJ1-2 | TRBV15 | ATSRASGTGGEGYT
TRBJ2-1 | TRBV10-3 | AIRDRGRRF
TRBJ2-7 | TRBV2 | AGSDPGQALYEQY
TRBJ2-1 | TRBV18 | ASSPPGRSRRAEQF
- | TRBV7-8 | ASSPGKSLAQYEQY
TRBJ2-4 | TRBV15 | ATSIVGAKNIQY
TRBJ2-3 | TRBV9 | ASSVADDPRYAY
TRBJ2-1 | TRBV29-1 | SVPRLAGSFHEQF
TRBJ2-2 | TRBV5-1 | ASSLGDRLNTGELF
TRBJ2-7 | TRBV20-1 | SATLWGTSTYEQY
TRBJ2-2 | TRBV9 | ASSVAGTSGAGELF
TRBJ2-5 | TRBV20-1 | SAPRTSGGGETQY
TRBJ2-7 | TRBV25-1 | ASSVLTGREQY
TRBJ1-6 | TRBV5-1 | ASSRGQGEGSPLH
TRBJ2-3 | TRBV3-1 | ASSQASLGDTQY
TRBJ2-7 | TRBV12-3/TRBV12-4 | ASSPSGGRAYEQY
TRBJ1-2 | TRBV29-1 | SVALQNSYGYT
TRBJ1-5 | TRBV5-5 | ASSLEGALNQPQH
TRBJ1-2 | TRBV29-1 | SSADGKGGYT
TRBJ1-1 | TRBV2 | ASSVWAEAF
TRBJ1-2 | TRBV6-2/TRBV6-3 | ASSYSGVDGYT
TRBJ2-7 | TRBV11-2 | ASSLVIAYEQY
TRBJ2-1 | TRBV12-3/TRBV12-4 | ASSWGLASHEQF
TRBJ2-7 | TRBV29-1 | SVAGEQY
TRBJ2-7 | TRBV10-3 | AITGTGVIPGYEQY
TRBJ2-3 | TRBV6-4 | ANTEVGCTDTQY
TRBJ1-6 | TRBV18 | ASSANLPGQNSPLH
- | TRBV24-1 | ATSEAGGYEQY
TRBJ1-2 | TRBV2 | ASSAIRDPYGYT
TRBJ1-4 | TRBV20-1 | SAQGGSRDEKLF
TRBJ2-1 | TRBV5-1 | ASSLPYLLAGVFDEQF
TRBJ1-2 | TRBV2 | ASTGTGGNYGYT
TRBJ2-1 | TRBV29-1 | SVEDRGTGVFDEQF
TRBJ2-5 | TRBV20-1 | SAGTGTSGTRETQY
TRBJ1-6 | TRBV10-3 | AIRDRDRSPLH